These 20 T cell receptor beta chains were all obtained from the same sample, sequenced in a study of regulatory T cells in long-lasting Graves disease. Relying on iRepertoire HTBI primers and Arm-PCR of CDR3 regions, the team built TCR beta libraries. TCRdb used MiXCR to reprocess the multiplex PCR reads, holding one entry per CDR3 protein. The profile covers about 660,000 distinct CDR3 sequences, with 25% to 35% appearing a single time and 35% to 55% taken by the ten largest. Time point given: persistent/refractory GD, antithyroid drugs over 5 years with positive TRAb. RNA from PBMCs was the source of the TCR library. The sequences come from peripheral blood mononuclear cells (PBMCs), collected when the disease was refractory, from a patient treated with antithyroid drugs. Receptors originate from a female donor with Graves disease.

This clonotype has only a few counts. The rearrangement joins TRBV27 to TRBJ1-1; possible D gene TRBD1, 5 bases. The CDR3 contains 14 residues. V lost 6 bases to trimming and J lost 0 bases, with 11 bases between them. Germline V lookup: CDR1 MNHEY, CDR2 SMNVEV (reference sequence). CDR3 nucleotides: TGTGCCAGCAGATCGACAGCTATGAACACTGAAGCTTTCTTT. Amino acids: CASRSTAMNTEAFF.

This clonotype came up a few times. The chain has TRBV6-1 and TRBJ1-1; D is unclear. Germline V lookup: CDR1 MNHNS, CDR2 SASEGT. V was pared by 6 bases and J by 4 bases, with 15 bases between. The CDR3 spans 14 residues. The CDR3 sequence is CASRLKTVGTEAFF. CDR3 nucleotides: TGTGCCAGCAGACTAAAAACCGTGGGCACTGAAGCTTTCTTT.

The rearrangement links TRBV11-2 to TRBJ2-2; D not resolved. CDR3 length: 14 amino acids. V was shortened by 4 bases and J by 7 bases, with 13 bases between the two germline ends. Germline V gene lookup returns CDR1 SGHAT and CDR2 FQNNGV. In DNA, the CDR3 is TGTGCCAGCAGCTCCCCTGCCCCTAACGGGGAGCTGTTTTTT. The encoded protein is CASSSPAPNGELFF.

This clonotype was counted at least ten times. The rearrangement joins TRBV2 to TRBJ2-7, with TRBD1 matching 11 bases. In germline, CDR1 is SNHLY, CDR2 FYNNEI. CDR3 length equals 15 residues. V lost 6 bases and J lost 2; bases outside the gene matches: 6. The CDR3 loop reads CASSDGQGATYEQYF. The CDR3 region has the DNA TGTGCCAGCAGCGACGGACAGGGGGCGACCTACGAGCAGTACTTC.

As concerns this clonotype: Being one base from a much bigger clone, this may be a read error. The chain is built from TRBV11-2 and TRBJ2-7; no reliable D call. The V end was cut by 6 bases, the J end by 0 bases, with 15 bases between. CDR3 size: 15 residues. Germline V CDR1 and CDR2: SGHAT, FQNNGV. CDR3: CASSFVGLSSYEQYF. The CDR3 DNA sequence: TGTGCCAGCAGTTTTGTAGGGTTAAGCTCCTACGAGCAGTACTTC.

At least ten counts were recorded for this clonotype. The chain combines TRBV2 with TRBJ2-7, with TRBD2 identical over 10 bases. The CDR3 consists of 15 residues. Germline CDR1 reads SNHLY; CDR2 reads FYNNEI. The V gene end was trimmed by 5 bases and the J gene end by 2 bases; junction bases not matched to a gene: 6. CDR3 amino acids: CASSHRAGGTYEQYF. For the CDR3, the DNA is TGTGCCAGCAGTCACCGAGCGGGGGGGACCTACGAGCAGTACTTC.

V and J are TRBV19 and TRBJ1-6, with 9 bases matching TRBD1. With 7 bases clipped from V and 10 bases from J, the junction kept 8 bases outside the gene matches. The CDR3 is made up of 14 amino acids. Germline lookup yields CDR1 LNHDA and CDR2 SQIVND (reference sequence). The CDR3 DNA sequence: TGTGCCAGTAAGGAGGGGACAGGGAAATCACCCCTCCACTTT. Its translation: CASKEGTGKSPLHF. The full variable domain, completed using reference TRBV19 and TRBJ1-6, is DGGITQSPKYLFRKEGQNVTLSCEQNLNHDAMYWYRQDPGQGLRLIYYSQIVNDFQKGDIAEGYSVSREKKESFPLTVTSAQKNPTAFYLCASKEGTGKSPLHFGNGTRLTVT.

This clonotype was picked up many times. The V call is TRBV2, the J call TRBJ1-2, with 11 bases matching TRBD1. This CDR3 comprises 15 residues. V shed 7 bases, J shed 4 bases, and the junction held 8 bases outside the gene matches. Germline CDR1 and CDR2: SNHLY and FYNNEI. The CDR3 DNA sequence: TGTGCCAGCAAAGAGGGGACAGGGGGTGTCTATGGCTACACCTTC. Translation: CASKEGTGGVYGYTF.

This clonotype was seen a handful of times. The rearrangement uses TRBV12-3 or TRBV12-4 and TRBJ1-5; D remains ambiguous. V was trimmed by 5 bases and J by 0 bases, leaving 14 bases between them. This CDR3 comprises 16 residues. The CDR3 sequence is CASSPGSPYSNQPQHF. The CDR3 DNA sequence: TGTGCCAGCAGTCCCGGGAGTCCTTATAGCAATCAGCCCCAGCATTTT.

This rearrangement joins TRBV6-2 or TRBV6-3 to TRBJ1-1; D is unclear. V dropped 5 bases and J dropped 7 bases, with 14 bases sitting between them. The length of the CDR3 is 13 residues. Germline CDR1 and CDR2: MNHEY and SVGEGT. CDR3 in DNA: TGTGCCAGCAGTGAGGGTCTTACCCTTGAAGCTTTCTTT. Translation gives CASSEGLTLEAFF.

The V gene is TRBV5-4, the J gene TRBJ2-2; TRBD1 agrees at 8 bases. Germline V gene lookup returns CDR1 SGHNT and CDR2 YYREEE (reference sequence). The V segment lost 0 bases and the J segment 2 bases; nucleotides outside the gene matches: 6. The CDR3 spans 17 residues. The CDR3: CASSLARTGLNTGELFF. The CDR3, as DNA: TGTGCCAGCAGCTTGGCAAGGACAGGGCTAAACACCGGGGAGCTGTTTTTT.

This clonotype showed up just a few times. The chain's CDR3 is CASSGSARNNEKLFF. The CDR3 DNA sequence: TGTGCCAGCAGTGGGTCAGCCCGAAATAATGAAAAACTGTTTTTT. The rearrangement uses TRBV28 and TRBJ1-4; D unresolved. The CDR3 sequence is 15 residues long. CDR1 and CDR2 (germline): MDHEN, SYDVKM. Deletions cut 5 bases from V and 4 bases from J, with 14 bases between.

This clonotype was found a few times. The rearrangement uses TRBV19 and TRBJ1-2; 12 bases are shared with TRBD1. CDR3 size: 16 residues. CDR1 and CDR2 from the germline V gene are LNHDA and SQIVND (reference sequence). The V gene end was trimmed by 5 bases and the J gene end by 4 bases; junction bases not matched to a gene: 8. The CDR3 is CASSAGTGGEIYGYTF. CDR3 DNA: TGTGCCAGTAGTGCCGGGACAGGGGGCGAAATCTATGGCTACACCTTC.

Here the CDR3 reads CASSIGSRMNTEAFF. CDR3 nucleotide sequence: TGTGCCAGTAGTATAGGGAGCAGGATGAACACTGAAGCTTTCTTT. The V and J genes are TRBV19 and TRBJ1-1; no firm D call. CDR3 length: 15 amino acids. V gave up 1 base and J gave up 0 bases, with 9 bases separating them. Germline CDR1 is LNHDA and CDR2 is SQIVND (reference sequence).

The CDR3 sequence: CASSFGGVTVYEQYF. The CDR3 DNA reads TGTGCCAGCAGTTTCGGCGGGGTTACCGTCTACGAGCAGTACTTC. The rearrangement links TRBV28 to TRBJ2-7; weak D call: TRBD2 (6 bases). The CDR3 is made up of 15 amino acids. Germline V CDR1 and CDR2: MDHEN, SYDVKM. Trimming cost V 3 bases and J 3 bases, with 15 bases left between them.

This clonotype was detected ten times or more. The chain has TRBV20-1 and TRBJ2-5; unclear D gene. The germline V gene encodes CDR1 DFQATT and CDR2 SNEGSKA (reference sequence). Trimming removed 6 bases from V and 0 bases from J, with 14 bases in between. This CDR3 has 14 residues. CDR3 sequence (DNA): TGCAGTGCCCGCCGGGTCGGGTACCAAGAGACCCAGTACTTC. It translates to CSARRVGYQETQYF.

There are a few counts of this clonotype. The chain links TRBV7-2 to TRBJ1-1; TRBD1 matches 8 bases. There are 15 residues in the CDR3. The junction had 8 bases not matched to a gene; V was cut back by 4 bases and J by 4 bases. The germline CDR1 and CDR2 sequences are SGHTA and FQGNSA. The CDR3 sequence: CASSSFDRGGTEAFF. CDR3 sequence (DNA): TGTGCCAGCAGCTCCTTTGACAGGGGCGGCACTGAAGCTTTCTTT.

The chain uses TRBV10-3 and TRBJ2-5; the D gene is possibly TRBD2 (6 bases). CDR3 length: 13 residues. V gave up 8 bases and J gave up 3 bases, with 13 bases separating them. The germline gives CDR1 ENHRY, CDR2 SYGVKD. CDR3 amino acids: CAIAGLTKETQYF. CDR3 in DNA: TGTGCCATCGCAGGACTAACAAAAGAGACCCAGTACTTC.

This clonotype was counted many times. V gene TRBV28 combines with J gene TRBJ1-2; 7 positions agree with TRBD1. Germline CDR1 is MDHEN and CDR2 is SYDVKM. The CDR3 has 13 amino acids. After removal of 6 bases from V and 4 bases from J, the junction contained 5 bases not matched to a gene. The CDR3, as DNA: TGTGCCAGCAGAGAGACAGGGCCCTATGGCTACACCTTC. Protein: CASRETGPYGYTF.

This chain joins TRBV6-5 and TRBJ1-1, with D possibly TRBD1 on 6 matching bases. The CDR3 runs to 16 residues. Trimming stripped 2 bases from V and 10 bases from J, with 23 bases between. Germline values: CDR1 MNHEY, CDR2 SVGAGI. The CDR3 reads CASSYTRREKRGGAFF. For the CDR3, the DNA is TGTGCCAGCAGTTACACCCGGCGGGAAAAGCGAGGGGGAGCTTTCTTT.